A selection of T cell receptor beta chains follows, all from one sample in a study of shared clonotypes between healthy human individuals. Produced via immunoSEQ multiplex PCR; TCRdb's table is partial and in-frame only. Of 2 million to 2.5 million clones listed, 95% are singletons. Sequenced material: naive CD4+ T cells sorted from blood. The receptors come from a man between 18 and 35 years old in good health. CDR3s include the opening cysteine and the closing phenylalanine or tryptophan. A D gene is named only where the DNA matches it firmly. Size tells how often a clone was seen (once, few, many) or the class of an expanded clone, and some rows leave it out.

CDR3aa: CAWSVRTPSSWGVQTQYF
CDR3nt: TGTGCCTGGAGTGTACGAACCCCTAGCAGCTGGGGGGTTCAGACCCAGTACTTC
j_gene: TRBJ2-5
d_gene: NA
abundance: NA
v_gene: TRBV30

CDR3aa: CASSLPPVGDQETQYF
CDR3nt: TGTGCCAGCAGCTTGCCTCCGGTAGGAGACCAAGAGACCCAGTACTTC
j_gene: TRBJ2-5
d_gene: NA
abundance: NA
v_gene: TRBV5-4

CDR3aa: CASSTLDGSSYNSPLHF
CDR3nt: TGTGCCAGTAGTACCCTCGATGGGAGCTCCTATAATTCACCCCTCCACTTT
j_gene: TRBJ1-6
d_gene: NA
abundance: NA
v_gene: TRBV19

CDR3aa: CASSAPYEAFF
CDR3nt: TGTGCCAGCAGTGCACCCTATGAAGCTTTCTTT
j_gene: TRBJ1-1
d_gene: NA
abundance: NA
v_gene: TRBV28

CDR3aa: CASSYSPGYNEQFF
CDR3nt: TGTGCCAGCAGTTACTCGCCCGGATACAATGAGCAGTTCTTC
j_gene: TRBJ2-1
d_gene: NA
abundance: NA
v_gene: TRBV6-5

CDR3aa: CASSRAGLSEAFF
CDR3nt: TGTGCCAGCAGTCGAGCGGGACTCAGTGAAGCTTTCTTT
j_gene: TRBJ1-1
d_gene: NA
abundance: NA
v_gene: TRBV6-6

CDR3aa: CAIGWENTEAFF
CDR3nt: TGTGCCATAGGTTGGGAGAACACTGAAGCTTTCTTT
j_gene: TRBJ1-1
d_gene: NA
abundance: NA
v_gene: TRBV10-3

CDR3aa: CASSQLPGQGDEKLFF
CDR3nt: TGTGCCAGCAGCCAACTTCCGGGACAGGGGGATGAAAAACTGTTTTTT
j_gene: TRBJ1-4
d_gene: TRBD1
abundance: NA
v_gene: TRBV4-2

CDR3aa: CASSLRTSYEQYF
CDR3nt: TGTGCCAGCAGCTTAAGGACAAGCTACGAGCAGTACTTC
j_gene: TRBJ2-7
d_gene: NA
abundance: NA
v_gene: TRBV11-2

CDR3aa: CASSLGSGPYEQYF
CDR3nt: TGTGCCAGCAGTTTGGGTAGCGGACCCTACGAGCAGTACTTC
j_gene: TRBJ2-7
d_gene: NA
abundance: NA
v_gene: TRBV27

CDR3aa: CASNRGLIETQYF
CDR3nt: TGTGCCAGCAACAGAGGGTTGATTGAGACCCAGTACTTC
j_gene: TRBJ2-5
d_gene: NA
abundance: NA
v_gene: TRBV5-6

CDR3aa: CASSVGENTGELFF
CDR3nt: TGTGCCAGCAGTGTCGGTGAGAATACCGGGGAGCTGTTTTTT
j_gene: TRBJ2-2
d_gene: NA
abundance: NA
v_gene: TRBV2

CDR3aa: CASSQESSGSGETQYF
CDR3nt: TGCGCCAGCAGCCAAGAGTCTAGCGGGAGCGGGGAGACCCAGTACTTC
j_gene: TRBJ2-5
d_gene: TRBD2
abundance: once
v_gene: TRBV4-3

CDR3aa: CAIRDLSSPLHF
CDR3nt: TGTGCCATCAGAGACCTGAGTTCACCCCTCCACTTT
j_gene: TRBJ1-6
d_gene: NA
abundance: NA
v_gene: TRBV10-3

CDR3aa: CASSVGGATRADTQYF
CDR3nt: TGTGCCAGCAGCGTAGGAGGCGCGACCCGCGCAGATACGCAGTATTTT
j_gene: TRBJ2-3
d_gene: NA
abundance: NA
v_gene: TRBV9

CDR3aa: CASSVTGYNEQFF
CDR3nt: TGTGCCAGCAGCGTTACAGGCTACAATGAGCAGTTCTTC
j_gene: TRBJ2-1
d_gene: NA
abundance: NA
v_gene: TRBV9

CDR3aa: CASSDRDRAYGYTF
CDR3nt: TGTGCCAGCAGTGACAGGGACAGAGCCTATGGCTACACCTTC
j_gene: TRBJ1-2
d_gene: TRBD1
abundance: NA
v_gene: TRBV6-1

CDR3aa: CAGKGTYNSPLHF
CDR3nt: TGTGCCGGAAAGGGGACCTATAATTCACCCCTCCACTTT
j_gene: TRBJ1-6
d_gene: NA
abundance: NA
v_gene: TRBV9

CDR3aa: CASSLSTEIYGYTF
CDR3nt: TGTGCCAGCAGTTTATCGACAGAAATCTATGGCTACACCTTC
j_gene: TRBJ1-2
d_gene: NA
abundance: NA
v_gene: TRBV27

CDR3aa: CASSQGGGKETQYF
CDR3nt: TGCGCCAGCAGCCAAGGAGGGGGGAAAGAGACCCAGTACTTC
j_gene: TRBJ2-5
d_gene: NA
abundance: NA
v_gene: TRBV5-1

CDR3aa: CASSLASGTIYNEQFF
CDR3nt: TGTGCCAGCAGCTTGGCGTCGGGTACGATCTACAATGAGCAGTTCTTC
j_gene: TRBJ2-1
d_gene: NA
abundance: NA
v_gene: TRBV5-5

CDR3aa: CASTPGANSPLHF
CDR3nt: TGTGCCAGCACTCCGGGAGCTAATTCACCCCTCCACTTT
j_gene: TRBJ1-6
d_gene: NA
abundance: NA
v_gene: TRBV6-5

CDR3aa: CASSPVAGGLSYEQYF
CDR3nt: TGTGCCAGCAGCCCAGTAGCGGGAGGTCTATCTTACGAGCAGTACTTC
j_gene: TRBJ2-7
d_gene: TRBD2
abundance: NA
v_gene: TRBV7-2

CDR3aa: CASSPAGAAVNTGELFF
CDR3nt: TGTGCCAGCAGCCCTGCTGGGGCAGCGGTTAACACCGGGGAGCTGTTTTTT
j_gene: TRBJ2-2
d_gene: NA
abundance: NA
v_gene: TRBV5-6

CDR3aa: CASRGDRYNYEQYF
CDR3nt: TGTGCCAGCAGGGGGGACAGGTACAACTACGAGCAGTACTTC
j_gene: TRBJ2-7
d_gene: TRBD1
abundance: NA
v_gene: TRBV2

CDR3aa: CASSSTAKGGSYNSPLHF
CDR3nt: TGTGCCAGCAGCTCCACGGCCAAGGGGGGATCCTATAATTCACCCCTCCACTTT
j_gene: TRBJ1-6
d_gene: NA
abundance: NA
v_gene: TRBV5-6

CDR3aa: CSAGQGSYEQYF
CDR3nt: TGCAGCGCGGGACAGGGTAGTTACGAGCAGTACTTC
j_gene: TRBJ2-7
d_gene: TRBD1
abundance: NA
v_gene: TRBV29-1

CDR3aa: CASSLDRRGQETQYF
CDR3nt: TGTGCCAGCAGCTTAGATAGGCGGGGCCAAGAGACCCAGTACTTC
j_gene: TRBJ2-5
d_gene: NA
abundance: NA
v_gene: TRBV11-2